This entry lists 12 T cell receptor beta chains sequenced from one sample in a study of response to subunit inactivated influenza vaccine. TCRdb redid the calling of the RT-PCR reads with MiXCR, one entry per CDR3 protein. The sample carries approximately 570,000 distinct CDR3 sequences, about 7.6% recorded once. The input for sequencing was PBMCs from blood, taken less than 30 months after vaccination. The receptors here all came from a man aged 45 to 70 who received an inactivated influenza vaccine.

This clonotype came up a few times. This chain links TRBV28 with TRBJ2-3, with D uncertain. This CDR3 has 14 residues. Deletions cut 9 bases from V and 0 bases from J, with 13 bases between. Germline CDR1 is MDHEN and CDR2 is SYDVKM. The CDR3 DNA is TGTGCCAGATGGTCGACGGCTAGCACAGATACGCAGTATTTT. This encodes CARWSTASTDTQYF.

The V gene is TRBV2, the J gene TRBJ2-7; the match to TRBD2 covers 8 bases. Trimming removed 9 bases from V and 4 bases from J; junction bases left unmatched: 8. The CDR3 has 13 residues. Germline V gives CDR1 SNHLY, CDR2 FYNNEI. CDR3 loop: CASRGTSRYEQYF. The CDR3 region has the DNA TGTGCCAGTCGGGGGACTAGTAGGTACGAGCAGTACTTC.

This clonotype came up a few times. The chain joins TRBV27 to TRBJ1-1; D gene ambiguous. The germline gives CDR1 MNHEY, CDR2 SMNVEV (reference sequence). Trimming took off 1 base at V and 4 bases at J, with 10 bases between the two ends. The CDR3 is 14 residues long. The CDR3 DNA sequence: TGTGCCAGCAGTTTATTCGGGCGCATCACTGAAGCTTTCTTT. It translates to CASSLFGRITEAFF.

The J gene is TRBJ2-7, the V gene TRBV21-1; the table's D call, TRBD1, was not checked against the DNA. TRBV21-1 is assigned pseudogene status. This CDR3 contains 17 residues. The CDR3 coding sequence is TGTGCCAGCAGCACCCCCCTTGGAGGGGTCCAAACCTACGAGCAGTACTTC. It codes for CASSTPLGGVQTYEQYF.

This clonotype was observed many times. This chain uses TRBV28 with TRBJ1-2; no reliable D call. The CDR3 covers 13 residues. Trimming left V 6 bases short and J 4 bases short, with 12 bases between. Germline assignment: CDR1 MDHEN and CDR2 SYDVKM. Here the CDR3 DNA reads TGTGCCAGCAGATTGGGAGGGTCCTATGGCTACACCTTC. This codes for CASRLGGSYGYTF.

This clonotype was counted a few times. The V call is TRBV20-1, the J call TRBJ2-5; 8 bases agree with TRBD1. Germline V lookup: CDR1 DFQATT, CDR2 SNEGSKA (reference sequence). V was pared by 0 bases and J by 2 bases, with 5 bases of the junction left unmatched. The CDR3 has 15 residues. This CDR3 reads CSARDVTGGQETQYF. The CDR3 nucleotides are TGCAGTGCTAGAGATGTCACAGGGGGGCAAGAGACCCAGTACTTC.

In its sample, this clonotype was seen a few times. The V and J genes are TRBV28 and TRBJ1-2, with D possibly TRBD1 on 6 matching bases. Germline CDR1 MDHEN, CDR2 SYDVKM. The CDR3 has 13 residues. Between the trimmed V and J ends, which lost 5 bases and 5 bases, there was a span of 12 bases. CDR3 protein: CASSKQGRYGYTF. CDR3 bases: TGTGCCAGCAGTAAACAGGGTCGATATGGCTACACCTTC.

This clonotype was picked up many times. J is TRBJ1-6 and V is TRBV20-1; 7 positions agree with TRBD1. V gave up 7 bases and J gave up 8 bases; unmatched junction bases: 17. CDR3 length equals 16 residues. CDR1 is DFQATT and CDR2 is SNEGSKA in the germline V gene (reference sequence). Here the CDR3 reads CSVKSTEGASYSPLHF. CDR3 in DNA: TGCAGTGTCAAGTCAACCGAGGGGGCTTCGTATTCACCCCTCCACTTT.

This clonotype was counted a few times. This chain uses TRBV20-1 with TRBJ2-7; D possibly matches TRBD1 or TRBD2 (5 bases each). This CDR3 has 11 residues. Germline V gene lookup returns CDR1 DFQATT and CDR2 SNEGSKA (reference sequence). V gave up 5 bases and J gave up 4 bases, with 9 bases separating them. This chain's CDR3 is CSAPWGYEQYF. CDR3 DNA: TGCAGTGCTCCTTGGGGGTACGAGCAGTACTTC.

This clonotype was counted between two and nine times. CDR3 DNA: TGTGCCAGCAGTTTATCCTTCGGGACAGGGGCTCTCGAGCAGTACTTC. Translation gives CASSLSFGTGALEQYF. The J gene is TRBJ2-7, the V gene TRBV28; 10 bases fit TRBD1. J was trimmed by 6 bases and V by 1 base; bases with no gene match: 9. This CDR3 is built from 16 residues. Looked up from germline, CDR1 is MDHEN and CDR2 is SYDVKM.

This clonotype was detected ten times or more. This chain joins TRBV24-1 and TRBJ2-2, with no clear D. Trimming took off 1 base at V and 3 bases at J, with 5 bases between the two ends. The CDR3 runs to 14 residues. CDR1 is KGHDR, CDR2 SFDVKD, per germline. The CDR3: CATSDLPDTGELFF. The CDR3, as DNA: TGTGCCACCAGTGATTTACCAGACACCGGGGAGCTGTTTTTT.

A few counts support this clonotype. The V and J genes are TRBV20-1 and TRBJ1-4; D gene uncertain. Germline V lookup: CDR1 DFQATT, CDR2 SNEGSKA (reference sequence). This CDR3 has 14 amino acids. Deletions cut 3 bases from V and 8 bases from J, with 16 bases between. The chain's CDR3 is CSARQSGAKEKLFF. The CDR3 region has the DNA TGCAGTGCTAGGCAGTCTGGAGCGAAAGAAAAACTGTTTTTT.